This section outlines one TCR beta chain sequence together with its context. Its binding antigen is unknown. The sample holds no much larger clone one base away, and base qualities are not on file. This record comes from a study of OX40 agonist ivuxolimab in advanced cancers. For the study in its entirety: Ivuxolimab, which targeted the costimulatory receptor OX40 (CD134), was an agonistic, fully human IgG2 monoclonal antibody. Intravenous ivuxolimab was administered to patients every 2 weeks at six dose levels: 0.01, 0.1, 0.3, 1.5, 3 and 10 mg/kg. Of the roughly 54 patients in dose escalation, 19 had hepatocellular carcinoma, approximately 15 had melanoma, 9 had renal cell carcinoma and 9 had head and neck cancer. The dose-escalation cohort was approximately 83% male with a mean age of approximately 60 years, ranging from about 20 to 80. Patients were allowed to have had prior anti-PD-1, anti-PD-L1 or anti-CTLA-4 therapy, and approximately 41% of the dose-escalation patients had previously received checkpoint inhibitors. Partial responses were achieved by three dose-escalation patients, of whom one had hepatocellular carcinoma and two had cutaneous melanoma. The point of sequencing TCRbeta in the periphery was to test whether ivuxolimab changed TCR sequence diversity and drove clonal T-cell expansion. The paper reports the monotherapy dose-escalation portion (N of about 54 patients) of the phase I ivuxolimab trial. The investigation overall reported the following: The antigen specificity of the peripheral T cells that underwent clonal expansion was not determined. On average, CD8+ T cells showed more expanded clones than CD4+ T cells after ivuxolimab. In the 0.1-3.0 mg/kg groups, partial responders had among the lowest normalized peripheral clonal expansion, particularly in CD8+ T cells. Low levels of normalized T-cell clonal expansion were also seen in some patients who did not respond. At doses from 0.1 to 3.0 mg/kg, clonal expansion was seen in both CD4+ and CD8+ blood T cells between baseline and week 6.

Genomic DNA was extracted from sorted cells for sequencing of the TCRbeta CDR3 region. The immunoSEQ Assay was used to sequence the TCRbeta CDR3 regions. What TCRdb holds here is the immuneACCESS table cut down to in-frame rearrangements. Part of the clones is not present; checked against another copy, under half of the missing clones reflect an unresolved V gene, and the others are unexplained. The sample table holds 65,000 to 90,000 clones, of which around 90% were seen once. The top ten hold 0.5% to 0.55% of the sample. CDR1 and CDR2 are read off the germline V gene as SGHDT and YYEEEE. Trimming takes 0 bases from V and 6 bases from J, and the germline ends sit 13 bases apart. From its cysteine to its phenylalanine, the CDR3 spans 15 amino acids. Just the 45-base CDR3 DNA is kept, in frame starting at base 1. Patients with autoimmune disease history or receiving systemic immunosuppression were excluded from the trial. Peripheral blood for TCR sequencing was collected from all dose cohorts at baseline, on cycle 4 day 1, and on cycle 7 day 1. The samples were drawn from a first-in-human, open-label, multicenter phase I dose-escalation trial of ivuxolimab. Adults with locally advanced or metastatic melanoma, renal cell carcinoma, hepatocellular carcinoma or head and neck squamous cell carcinoma were enrolled in the trial. Before TCR sequencing, CD4+ T cells and CD8+ T cells from peripheral blood were sorted into separate populations.

This specimen consisted of CD4+ or CD8+ T cells sorted from blood, obtained in a trial of the OX40 agonist ivuxolimab. The receptor was derived from an adult with an advanced solid tumor such as melanoma, head and neck, liver or kidney cancer. In this chain, TRBV5-6 is recombined with TRBJ1-3, with the D gene too uncertain to name. The CDR3 sequence is CASSLDFVASNTIYF. The base sequence is TGTGCCAGCAGCTTGGATTTCGTGGCTTCAAACACCATATATTTT.